This T cell receptor (beta chain) was sequenced during a study of vaccination and CD4 T cells after COVID-19. Sample time point: late sampling 161 to 241 days after vaccination in three convalescent patients. Sample treatment: approximately nine-day PBMC culture with coronavirus spike peptide pools or control peptides (ViraFEST assay). ViraFEST used peptide pools to expand antigen-specific T cells before TCR sequencing. As concerns this clonotype: Its antigen is not identified.

With the Oncomine TCR Beta short-read assay, DNA from cultured CD4+ T cells was sequenced. MiXCR, run by TCRdb on the PCR reads, gives a single entry per CDR3 protein. The sample has some 21,000 distinct CDR3 sequences; 46% are singletons. The V segment lost 3 bases and the J segment 5 bases; nucleotides outside the gene matches: 1. The CDR3 consists of 13 residues. From germline, CDR1 is KGHSH and CDR2 LQKENI. The clonotype comes from a human donor who had recovered from COVID-19. Sample: CD4+ T cells from blood, cultured in vitro, taken about 7 months after SARS-CoV-2 vaccination. The chain employs TRBV18 and TRBJ2-5; 9 bases are shared with TRBD1. The chain's CDR3 is CASSPGQGETQYF. The CDR3 nucleotides read TGTGCCAGCTCACCTGGACAGGGGGAGACCCAGTACTTC.